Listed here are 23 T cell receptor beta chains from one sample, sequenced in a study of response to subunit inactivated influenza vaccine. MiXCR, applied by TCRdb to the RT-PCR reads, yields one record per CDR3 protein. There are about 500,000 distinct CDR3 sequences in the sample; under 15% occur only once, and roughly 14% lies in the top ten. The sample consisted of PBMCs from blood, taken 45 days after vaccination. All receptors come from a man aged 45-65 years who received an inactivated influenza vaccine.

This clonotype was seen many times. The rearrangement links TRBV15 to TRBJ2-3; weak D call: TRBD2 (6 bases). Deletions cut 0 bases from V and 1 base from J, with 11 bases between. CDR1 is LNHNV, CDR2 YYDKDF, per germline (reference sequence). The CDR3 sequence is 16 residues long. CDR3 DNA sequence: TGTGCCACCAGCAGAGAGTACGGGAGTGGCACAGATACGCAGTATTTT. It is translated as CATSREYGSGTDTQYF.

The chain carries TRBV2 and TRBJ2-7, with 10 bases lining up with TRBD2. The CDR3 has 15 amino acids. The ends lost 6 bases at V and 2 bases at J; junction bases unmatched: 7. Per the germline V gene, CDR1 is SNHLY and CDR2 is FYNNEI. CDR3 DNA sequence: TGTGCCAGCAGGGAAACCGGGACTAGCGCCTACGAGCAGTACTTC. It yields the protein CASRETGTSAYEQYF.

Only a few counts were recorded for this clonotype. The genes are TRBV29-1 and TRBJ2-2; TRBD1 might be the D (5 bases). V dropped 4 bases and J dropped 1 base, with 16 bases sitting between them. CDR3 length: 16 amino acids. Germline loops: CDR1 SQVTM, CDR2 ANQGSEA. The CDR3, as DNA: TGCAGCGTTGCCCGAGACAGCCAACTGAACACCGGGGAGCTGTTTTTT. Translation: CSVARDSQLNTGELFF.

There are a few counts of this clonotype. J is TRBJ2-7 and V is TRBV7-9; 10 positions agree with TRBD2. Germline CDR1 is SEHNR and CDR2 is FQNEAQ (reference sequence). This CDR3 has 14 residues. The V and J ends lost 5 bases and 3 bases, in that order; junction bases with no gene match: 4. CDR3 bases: TGTGCCAGCAGCCAGACTAGCGGGTTCTACGAGCAGTACTTC. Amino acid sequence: CASSQTSGFYEQYF.

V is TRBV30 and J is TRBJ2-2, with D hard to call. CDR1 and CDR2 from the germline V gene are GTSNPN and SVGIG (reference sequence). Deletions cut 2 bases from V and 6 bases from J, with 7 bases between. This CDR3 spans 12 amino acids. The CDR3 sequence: CAWSPGPGELFF. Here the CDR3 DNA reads TGTGCCTGGAGTCCTGGGCCCGGGGAGCTGTTTTTT.

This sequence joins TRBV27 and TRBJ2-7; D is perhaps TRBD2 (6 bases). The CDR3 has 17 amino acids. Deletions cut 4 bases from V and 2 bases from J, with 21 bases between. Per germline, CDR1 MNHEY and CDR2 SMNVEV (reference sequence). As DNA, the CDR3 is TGTGCCAGCAGTTCCCAACCATTTGGGACTCGAACCTACGAGCAGTACTTC. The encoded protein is CASSSQPFGTRTYEQYF.

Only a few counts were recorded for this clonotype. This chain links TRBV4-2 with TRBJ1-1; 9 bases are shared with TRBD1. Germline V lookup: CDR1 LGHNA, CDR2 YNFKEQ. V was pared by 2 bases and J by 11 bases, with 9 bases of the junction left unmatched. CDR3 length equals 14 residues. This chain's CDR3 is CASSQNPGQGDAFF. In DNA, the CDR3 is TGTGCCAGCAGCCAAAACCCGGGACAGGGAGACGCTTTCTTT.

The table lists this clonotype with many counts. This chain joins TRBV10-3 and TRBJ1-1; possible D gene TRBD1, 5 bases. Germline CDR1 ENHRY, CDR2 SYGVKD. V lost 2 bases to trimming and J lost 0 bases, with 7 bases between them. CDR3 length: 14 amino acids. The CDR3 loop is CAISERGMNTEAFF. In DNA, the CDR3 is TGTGCCATCAGTGAGCGGGGCATGAACACTGAAGCTTTCTTT.

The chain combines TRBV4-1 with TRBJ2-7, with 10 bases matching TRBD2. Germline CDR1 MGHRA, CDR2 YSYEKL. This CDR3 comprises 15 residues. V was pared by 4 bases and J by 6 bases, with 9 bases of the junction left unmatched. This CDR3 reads CASSRQRGGPLEQYF. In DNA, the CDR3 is TGCGCCAGCAGCCGTCAGCGGGGGGGCCCTCTCGAGCAGTACTTC.

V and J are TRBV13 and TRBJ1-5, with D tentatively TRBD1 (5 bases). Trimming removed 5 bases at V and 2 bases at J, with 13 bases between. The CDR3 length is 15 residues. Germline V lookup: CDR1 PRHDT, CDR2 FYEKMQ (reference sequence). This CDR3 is CASSQGAGGNQPQHF. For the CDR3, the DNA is TGTGCCAGCAGCCAAGGGGCGGGTGGCAATCAGCCCCAGCATTTT. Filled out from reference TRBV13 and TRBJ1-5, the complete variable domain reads AAGVIQSPRHLIKEKRETATLKCYPIPRHDTVYWYQQGPGQDPQFLISFYEKMQSDKGSIPDRFSAQQFSDYHSELNMSSLELGDSALYFCASSQGAGGNQPQHFGDGTRLSIL.

The CDR3, as DNA: TGTGCCAGCAGTCGAGATGAGAACAGCGAACACTATGGCTACACCTTC. It yields the protein CASSRDENSEHYGYTF. The chain links TRBV28 to TRBJ1-2; D unresolved. The CDR3 covers 16 residues. Trimming left V 5 bases short and J 3 bases short, with 19 bases between. Germline lookup yields CDR1 MDHEN and CDR2 SYDVKM.

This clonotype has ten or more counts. Here the CDR3 reads CASSDPGETQYF. The CDR3 region has the DNA TGTGCCAGCAGTGACCCAGGGGAGACCCAGTACTTC. The rearrangement joins TRBV12-3 or TRBV12-4 to TRBJ2-5; tentative D call: TRBD1 (5 bases). The CDR3 runs to 12 residues. V lost 5 bases to trimming and J lost 5 bases, with 9 bases between them.

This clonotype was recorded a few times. CDR3 coding DNA: TGTGCCAGCAAGGGGCGGGGGGCCGGGGAGCTGTTTTTT. Amino acids: CASKGRGAGELFF. The rearrangement joins TRBV28 to TRBJ2-2, with 8 bases identical to TRBD2. Per the germline V gene, CDR1 is MDHEN and CDR2 is SYDVKM. V shed 7 bases, J shed 6 bases, and the junction held 4 bases outside the gene matches. The CDR3 runs 13 residues.

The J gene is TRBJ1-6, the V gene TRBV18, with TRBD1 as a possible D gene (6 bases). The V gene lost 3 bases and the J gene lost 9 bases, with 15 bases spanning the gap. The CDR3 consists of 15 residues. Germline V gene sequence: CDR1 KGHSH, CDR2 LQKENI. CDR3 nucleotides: TGTGCCAGCTCACCCTCACAGGGAAATGGTTCACCCCTCCACTTT. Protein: CASSPSQGNGSPLHF.

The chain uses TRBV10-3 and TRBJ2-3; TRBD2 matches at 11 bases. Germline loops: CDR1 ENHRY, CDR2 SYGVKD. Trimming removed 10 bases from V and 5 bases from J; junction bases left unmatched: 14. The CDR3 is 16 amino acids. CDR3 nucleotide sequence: TGTGCCACCCTAGCCGCTAGCGGGGGGTTTGAAGATACGCAGTATTTT. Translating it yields CATLAASGGFEDTQYF.

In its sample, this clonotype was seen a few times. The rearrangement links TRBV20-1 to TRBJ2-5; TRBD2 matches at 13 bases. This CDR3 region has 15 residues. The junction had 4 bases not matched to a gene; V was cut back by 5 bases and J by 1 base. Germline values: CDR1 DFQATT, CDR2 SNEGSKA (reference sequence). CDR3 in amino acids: CSAGGLAGPQETQYF. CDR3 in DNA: TGCAGTGCTGGGGGACTAGCGGGACCCCAAGAGACCCAGTACTTC.

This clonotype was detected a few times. The CDR3 nucleotides are TGTGCCAGCAGTTACCCTGGGCGGGGGCCAACCTACGAGCAGTACTTC. This sequence encodes CASSYPGRGPTYEQYF. The chain has TRBV6-2 or TRBV6-3 and TRBJ2-7, with D maybe TRBD2 (7 bases). The CDR3 is 16 amino acids. CDR1 MNHEY and CDR2 SVGEGT come from the germline V gene. V gave up 2 bases and J gave up 2 bases, with 16 bases separating them.

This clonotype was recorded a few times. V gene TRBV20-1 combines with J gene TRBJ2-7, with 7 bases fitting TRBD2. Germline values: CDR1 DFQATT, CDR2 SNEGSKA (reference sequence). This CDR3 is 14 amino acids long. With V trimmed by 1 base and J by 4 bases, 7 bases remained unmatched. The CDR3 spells CSARVGAGPYEQYF. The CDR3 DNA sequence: TGCAGTGCTAGAGTAGGAGCGGGGCCTTACGAGCAGTACTTC.

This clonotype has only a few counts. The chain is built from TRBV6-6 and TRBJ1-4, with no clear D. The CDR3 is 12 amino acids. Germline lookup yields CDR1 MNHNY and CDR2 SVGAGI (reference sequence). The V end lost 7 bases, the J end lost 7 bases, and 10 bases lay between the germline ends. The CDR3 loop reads CASTGAGEKLFF. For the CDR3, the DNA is TGTGCCAGCACCGGTGCTGGTGAAAAACTGTTTTTT.

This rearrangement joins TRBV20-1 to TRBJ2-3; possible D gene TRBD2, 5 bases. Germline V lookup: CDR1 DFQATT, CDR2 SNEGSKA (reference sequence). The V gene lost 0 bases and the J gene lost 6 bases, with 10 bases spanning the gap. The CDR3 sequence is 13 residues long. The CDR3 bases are TGCAGTGCTAGAGATACCCTAGCTGATACGCAGTATTTT. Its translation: CSARDTLADTQYF.

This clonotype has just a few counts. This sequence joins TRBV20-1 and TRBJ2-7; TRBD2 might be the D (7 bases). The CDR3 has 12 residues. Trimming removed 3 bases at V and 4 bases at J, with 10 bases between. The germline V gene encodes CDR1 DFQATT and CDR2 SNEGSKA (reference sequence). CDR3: CSASGGPYEQYF. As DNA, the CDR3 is TGCAGTGCTAGCGGGGGGCCTTACGAGCAGTACTTC.

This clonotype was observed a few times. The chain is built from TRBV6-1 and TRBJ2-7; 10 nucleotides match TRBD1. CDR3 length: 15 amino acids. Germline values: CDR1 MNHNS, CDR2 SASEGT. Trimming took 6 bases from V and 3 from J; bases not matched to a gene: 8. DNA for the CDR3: TGTGCCAGCAGCCGGGGACAGGGGTTCCTCTACGAGCAGTACTTC. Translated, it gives CASSRGQGFLYEQYF.

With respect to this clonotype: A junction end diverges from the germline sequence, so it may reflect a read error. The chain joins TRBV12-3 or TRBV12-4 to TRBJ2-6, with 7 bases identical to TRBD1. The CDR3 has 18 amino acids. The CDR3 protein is CAISPWDSGSSGANVLTF. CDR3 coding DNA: TGTGCCATCAGTCCCTGGGACAGTGGAAGCTCTGGGGCCAACGTCCTGACTTTC.